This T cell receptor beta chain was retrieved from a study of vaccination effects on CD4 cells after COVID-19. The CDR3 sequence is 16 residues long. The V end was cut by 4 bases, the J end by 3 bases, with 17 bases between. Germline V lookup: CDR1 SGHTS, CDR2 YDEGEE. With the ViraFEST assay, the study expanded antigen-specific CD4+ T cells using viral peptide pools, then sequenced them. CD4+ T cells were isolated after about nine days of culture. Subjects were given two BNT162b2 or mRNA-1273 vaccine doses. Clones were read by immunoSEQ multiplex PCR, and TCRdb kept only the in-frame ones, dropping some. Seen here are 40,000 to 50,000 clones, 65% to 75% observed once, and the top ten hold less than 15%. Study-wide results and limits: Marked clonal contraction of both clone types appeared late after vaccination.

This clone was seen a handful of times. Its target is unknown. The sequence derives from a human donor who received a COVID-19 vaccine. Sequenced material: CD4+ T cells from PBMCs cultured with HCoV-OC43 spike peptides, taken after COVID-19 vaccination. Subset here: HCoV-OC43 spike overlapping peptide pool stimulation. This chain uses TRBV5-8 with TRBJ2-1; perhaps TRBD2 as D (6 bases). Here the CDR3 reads CASSPTGTYLYNEQFF. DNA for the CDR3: TGTGCCAGCAGCCCTACGGGGACTTACCTCTACAATGAGCAGTTCTTC. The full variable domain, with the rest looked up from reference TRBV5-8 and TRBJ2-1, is EAGVTQSPTHLIKTRGQQATLRCSPISGHTSVYWYQQALGLGLQFLLWYDEGEERNRGNFPPRFSGRQFPNYSSELNVNALELEDSALYLCASSPTGTYLYNEQFFGPGTRLTVL.